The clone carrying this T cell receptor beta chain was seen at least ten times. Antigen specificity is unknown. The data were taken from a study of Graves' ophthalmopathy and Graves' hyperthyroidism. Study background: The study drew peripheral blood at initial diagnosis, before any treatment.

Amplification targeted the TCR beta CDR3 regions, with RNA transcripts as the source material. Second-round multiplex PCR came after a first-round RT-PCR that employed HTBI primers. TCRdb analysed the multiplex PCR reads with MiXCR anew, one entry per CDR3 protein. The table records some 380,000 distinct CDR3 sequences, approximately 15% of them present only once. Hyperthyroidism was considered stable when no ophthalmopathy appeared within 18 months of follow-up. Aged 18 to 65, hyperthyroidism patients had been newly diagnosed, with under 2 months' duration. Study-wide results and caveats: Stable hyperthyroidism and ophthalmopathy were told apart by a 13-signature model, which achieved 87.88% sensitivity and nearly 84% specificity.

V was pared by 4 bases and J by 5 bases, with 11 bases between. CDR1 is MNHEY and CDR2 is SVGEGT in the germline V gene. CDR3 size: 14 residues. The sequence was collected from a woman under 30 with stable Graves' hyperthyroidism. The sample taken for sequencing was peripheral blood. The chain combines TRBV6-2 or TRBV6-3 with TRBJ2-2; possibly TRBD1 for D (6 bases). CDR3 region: CASSFYRVTGELFF. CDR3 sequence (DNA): TGTGCCAGCAGTTTTTACAGGGTTACCGGGGAGCTGTTTTTT.